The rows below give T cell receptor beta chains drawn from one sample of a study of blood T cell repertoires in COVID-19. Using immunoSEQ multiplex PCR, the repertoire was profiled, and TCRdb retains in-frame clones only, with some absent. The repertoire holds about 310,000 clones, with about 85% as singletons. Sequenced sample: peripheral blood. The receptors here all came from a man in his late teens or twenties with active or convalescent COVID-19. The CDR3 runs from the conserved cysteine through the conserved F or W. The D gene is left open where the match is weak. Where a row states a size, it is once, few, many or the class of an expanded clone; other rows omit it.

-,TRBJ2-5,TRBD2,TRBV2,TGTGCCAGCAGTGATAGGGCAGGGAGGGGAGAGACCCAGTACTTC,CASSDRAGRGETQYF
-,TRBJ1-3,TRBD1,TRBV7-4,TGTGCCAGCAGCTCCCGGGACAGGTGGATTGGAGGTGGAAACACCATATATTTT,CASSSRDRWIGGGNTIYF
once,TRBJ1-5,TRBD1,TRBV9,TGTGCCAGGGACAGGGGACAGCCCCAGCATTTT,CARDRGQPQHF
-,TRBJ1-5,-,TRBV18,TGTGCCAGCTCACCTAGACAGGACAATCAGCCCCAGCATTTT,CASSPRQDNQPQHF
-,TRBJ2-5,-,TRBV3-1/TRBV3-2,TGTGCCAGCAGAGTAGGGGGACAAGAGACCCAGTACTTC,CASRVGGQETQYF
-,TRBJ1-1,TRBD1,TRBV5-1,TGCGCCAGCAGCCTACAGACAGGGGTCGTTGCTTTCTTT,CASSLQTGVVAFF
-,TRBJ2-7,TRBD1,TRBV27,TGTGCCAGCAGTCAAAGAGGGACAGGAGGAATGTACGAGCAGTACTTC,CASSQRGTGGMYEQYF
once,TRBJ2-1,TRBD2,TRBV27,TGTGCCAGCAGTTGGGGGGAGGGTGAGCAGTTCTTC,CASSWGEGEQFF
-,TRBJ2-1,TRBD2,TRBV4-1,TGCGCCAGCAGCCAAGAGTGGGGAGGGGATGAGCAGTTCTTC,CASSQEWGGDEQFF
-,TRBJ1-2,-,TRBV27,TGTGCCACCCGGGACACGGTGGGGGGCTACACCTTC,CATRDTVGGYTF